This T cell receptor (beta chain) was observed in a study of blood T cell repertoires in COVID-19. Turning to the study itself: Sites in the United States, Italy and Spain provided acute and convalescent COVID-19 samples.

The CDR3 has 15 amino acids. CDR1 MDHEN and CDR2 SYDVKM come from the germline V gene. V shed 5 bases, J shed 4 bases, and the junction held 11 bases outside the gene matches. Original processing notes: Reference gene primer amplification yielded estimated nucleated cell counts. Sequencing was performed with immunoSEQ multiplex PCR; in TCRdb, only in-frame clones are kept and a portion is missing. That table furnishes V, J and clone size, whereas the DNA furnished D and trimming. The sample lists 50,000 or so clones, 80% to 95% occurring once. The material sequenced was peripheral blood. The sequence came from a human donor with active COVID-19. The donor label of this sample is uncertain. The V call is TRBV28, the J call TRBJ2-7; 7 nucleotides line up with TRBD2. In DNA form, the CDR3 reads TGTGCCAGCAGTCCTCGGACTAGGCTAACATACGAGCAGTACTTC. This sequence encodes CASSPRTRLTYEQYF. The complete variable domain, with remaining parts taken from reference TRBV28 and TRBJ2-7, reads DVKVTQSSRYLVKRTGEKVFLECVQDMDHENMFWYRQDPGLGLRLIYFSYDVKMKEKGDIPEGYSVSREKKERFSLILESASTNQTSMYLCASSPRTRLTYEQYFGPGTRLTVT.